This is a list of T cell receptor beta chains from one sample in a study of read filtering for tumor transcriptome and immune sequencing. One entry per CDR3 protein, called by TCRdb with MiXCR from the reads. Here the sample spans 60,000 or so distinct CDR3 sequences, around a fifth being singletons. Sequences were obtained from a population of CD138-negative cells sorted from bone marrow. The receptors derive from a donor older than 35 with multiple myeloma. Both conserved end residues are part of each CDR3. D genes are given only for firm matches. Clone size is shown for a subset of rows, as once, few, many or a class of expanded clone.

-	TRBV24-1	many	TRBJ2-1	TGTGCCACCTCGAGTCAAGTGGGACCGTCGTTCTTC	CATSSQVGPSFF
-	TRBV28	-	TRBJ1-2	TGTGCCAGCAGAAGGAGCAAAGCTAACTATGGCTACACCTTC	CASRRSKANYGYTF
TRBD2	TRBV14	many	TRBJ2-7	TGTGCCAGCAGCTTGCAGCGGGGTCCGTACGAGCAGTACTTC	CASSLQRGPYEQYF
TRBD2	TRBV20-1	many	TRBJ2-1	TGCAGTGCTGAACTAGCGGGGGTGGGCAATGAGCAGTTCTTC	CSAELAGVGNEQFF
-	TRBV7-9	-	TRBJ1-1	TGTGCCAGCAGCCCCTACGGGACGAACACTGAAGCTTTCTTT	CASSPYGTNTEAFF
TRBD2	TRBV7-9	many	TRBJ2-5	TGTGCCAGCAGCTCGACGGGGGAGGGGCTAGCGGGGCAAGAGACCCAGTACTTC	CASSSTGEGLAGQETQYF
-	TRBV3-1	many	TRBJ2-5	TGTGCCAGCAGCCAACCGGGACTTGAAGAGACCCAGTACTTC	CASSQPGLEETQYF
TRBD1	TRBV12-3/TRBV12-4	many	TRBJ1-2	TGTGCCAGCAGTGGACGGGACAGCCCTTCTAACTATGGCTACACCTTC	CASSGRDSPSNYGYTF
-	TRBV6-1	few	TRBJ2-2	TGTGCCAGCAGCCTACTAGGAAACACCGGGGAGCTGTTTTTT	CASSLLGNTGELFF
TRBD1	TRBV5-4	many	TRBJ1-4	TGTGCCAGCAGCTTGGAACAGGGGCGGGAAAAACTGTTTTTT	CASSLEQGREKLFF
-	TRBV10-2	many	TRBJ1-1	TGCGCCACAGAAAGGGAGGGTAACACTGAAGCTTTCTTT	CATEREGNTEAFF
-	TRBV15	medium-sized	TRBJ2-1	TGTGCCACCAGCAGAGTACCGGGAGCAGCCAATGAGCAGTTCTTC	CATSRVPGAANEQFF
TRBD2	TRBV5-1	many	TRBJ2-7	TGCGCCAGCAGCTTGGATACTAGCGGGAGGCTCAGCTCCTACGAGCAGTACTTC	CASSLDTSGRLSSYEQYF
-	TRBV6-5	many	TRBJ1-5	TGTGCCAGCAGCCGACAGTTGCCATCTATTAGCAATCAGCCCCAGCATTTT	CASSRQLPSISNQPQHF
-	TRBV7-9	many	TRBJ2-2	TGTGCCAGCAGCTATCGCACCAACACCGGGGAGCTGTTTTTT	CASSYRTNTGELFF
-	TRBV2	-	TRBJ1-4	TGTGCCAGCACCGAAGGACCAGGCCCTAATGAAAAACTGTTTTTT	CASTEGPGPNEKLFF
-	TRBV29-1	few	TRBJ2-5	TGCAGCGTTTGGCCGGGGCCTTCCGGGGAGACCCAGTACTTC	CSVWPGPSGETQYF
TRBD1	TRBV2	-	TRBJ1-1	TGTGCCAGCAGTGACGGGACAGGCCAAGCTTTCTTT	CASSDGTGQAFF
-	TRBV7-7	many	TRBJ2-5	TGTGCTAGCAGCCCGGGGACGCAAAAAGAGACCCAGTACTTC	CASSPGTQKETQYF
-	TRBV15	many	TRBJ2-7	TGTGCCACCAGCGCTCTCCCGGAGAGTACCTACGAGCAGTACTTC	CATSALPESTYEQYF
-	TRBV2	many	TRBJ1-1	TGTGCCAGCAGTCTGGTATCGTCCGGGACGCCCGACACGAACACTGAAGCTTTCTTT	CASSLVSSGTPDTNTEAFF
-	TRBV6-1	many	TRBJ2-7	TGTGCCAGCAGTGAATCAGGGCGAACCTACGAGCAGTACTTC	CASSESGRTYEQYF
TRBD1	TRBV5-1	few	TRBJ1-6	TGCGCCAGCAGCTTCGGGACAGTTAATTCACCCCTCCACTTT	CASSFGTVNSPLHF
-	TRBV18	few	TRBJ1-3	TGTGCCAGCTCACCTCCGGATCGAAGGACTGGAAACACCATATATTTT	CASSPPDRRTGNTIYF
TRBD1	TRBV28	medium-sized	TRBJ2-1	TGTGCCAGCAGTACCGACAAGGACAGGGAAAATGAGCAGTTCTTC	CASSTDKDRENEQFF
-	TRBV9	few	TRBJ2-1	TGTGCCAGCAGCTTCCCCGCGAGTCTAAGCTCCTACAATGAGCAGTTCTTC	CASSFPASLSSYNEQFF
TRBD1	TRBV7-8	medium-sized	TRBJ2-1	TGTGCCAGCAGCTTGTATCCGACAGGGAACAATGAGCAGTTCTTC	CASSLYPTGNNEQFF
-	TRBV4-1	-	TRBJ2-3	TGCGCCAGCAGCCACCCCGTTAAAACAGATACGCAGTATTTT	CASSHPVKTDTQYF
-	TRBV7-9	many	TRBJ2-2	TGTGCCAGCAGCCCTTCCATGGAGCTGTTTTTT	CASSPSMELFF
-	TRBV20-1	-	TRBJ2-5	TGCAGTGCTAGAGATGTTTCCTGGCAAGAGACCCAGTACTTC	CSARDVSWQETQYF
-	TRBV29-1	many	TRBJ2-3	TGCAGCGTTGGGACTTACAGGGCAGATACGCAGTATTTT	CSVGTYRADTQYF
TRBD2	TRBV20-1	many	TRBJ2-5	TGCAGTGCCCTGGGACTAGCGGGGGGGGGCCAAGAGACCCAGTACTTC	CSALGLAGGGQETQYF
-	TRBV28	many	TRBJ2-7	TGTGCCAGCAGTTTACGAATGAGCTCCTACGAGCAGTACTTC	CASSLRMSSYEQYF
-	TRBV11-2	many	TRBJ2-5	TGTGCCAGCAGCTTAATACACAGGGAGAGAGAGACCCAGTACTTC	CASSLIHRERETQYF
-	TRBV5-1	many	TRBJ2-5	TGCGCCAGCAGCTTGGGTCAGCACTATCAAGAGACCCAGTACTTC	CASSLGQHYQETQYF
-	TRBV5-1	many	TRBJ2-2	TGCGCCAGCAGATTGGACAATCCGAACACCGGGGAGCTGTTTTTT	CASRLDNPNTGELFF
TRBD1	TRBV18	many	TRBJ2-3	TGTGCCAGCTCAGAGGGACAGGTCCCAGATACGCAGTATTTT	CASSEGQVPDTQYF
-	TRBV3-1	-	TRBJ2-7	TGTGCCAGCAGCCAAGGCATAGGCGAGCAGTACTTC	CASSQGIGEQYF
-	TRBV18	many	TRBJ2-3	TGTGCCAGCTCAGACACAGATACGCAGTATTTT	CASSDTDTQYF
-	TRBV15	-	TRBJ1-3	TGTGCCACCAGCAGAGATTTCGTGATTGGAAACACCATATATTTT	CATSRDFVIGNTIYF
-	TRBV29-1	-	TRBJ2-3	TGCAGCGCCCGTAGGAACCCCGGGCAGCTGGGTAGCACAGATACGCAGTATTTT	CSARRNPGQLGSTDTQYF
-	TRBV15	many	TRBJ1-5	TGTGCCACCAGCAGAGACAGCTCCGGGCATCAGCCCCAGCATTTT	CATSRDSSGHQPQHF
TRBD2	TRBV5-1	many	TRBJ2-7	TGCGCCAGCAGCTCAGGACTAGCGGGAGGGCCCATTGGCGACGAGCAGTACTTC	CASSSGLAGGPIGDEQYF
-	TRBV5-4	many	TRBJ1-2	TGTGCCAGCAGCTTAGACAGCCCAAACTATGGCTACACCTTC	CASSLDSPNYGYTF
TRBD1	TRBV20-1	-	TRBJ2-1	TGCAGTGCCACGACAGGGATCATCGGTGAGCGGTTCTTC	CSATTGIIGERFF